The clone carrying this T cell receptor (beta chain) has ten or more counts. As yet, its antigen is unknown. These data come from a study of T cell repertoires in cytomegalovirus infection. Study information: TCR beta signatures that were public indicated CMV infection and matching HLA type. Study observations and caveats: CMV-specific HLA-C-restricted TCR beta clonotypes dominated the ex vivo response. Summed frequency of shared TCR beta families picked out CMV carriers who also had the relevant HLA.

The V segment lost 1 base and the J segment 2 bases; nucleotides outside the gene matches: 6. Germline CDR1 SGHTA, CDR2 FQGNSA. The CDR3 consists of 16 residues. TCRdb re-called the reads through MiXCR, storing one row per CDR3 protein. The sample lists approximately 750,000 distinct CDR3 sequences; roughly 35% were seen once. The chain joins TRBV7-2 to TRBJ2-7; the match to TRBD2 covers 9 bases. The sequence came from a human donor in good health (CMV status not recorded). Some clones in this sample may be carry-over from other donors' samples. Material for sequencing was PBMCs. CDR3 region: CASSLDLSGRPYEQYF. The CDR3 DNA sequence: TGTGCCAGCAGCTTAGATCTTAGCGGGAGACCCTACGAGCAGTACTTC.